The present T cell receptor beta chain was sequenced within a study of blood T cell repertoires in COVID-19. At the level of the study: Nucleic acid was either cDNA or gDNA, and it came from T cells, B-cell-depleted T cells, or PBMCs.

The CDR3 loop spans 13 amino acids. CDR1 is SGHVS and CDR2 is FNYEAQ in the germline V gene. Germline trimming cut 0 bases from V and 12 bases from J; bases unmatched to any gene: 5. Here immunoSEQ multiplex PCR was the method, and the copy in TCRdb shows in-frame clones only, minus some. This repertoire shows 150,000 to 200,000 clones, more than 70% found once; its top ten account for about 5.6%. Ages ranged from roughly 18 to 100 years, with residence in around 24 US areas. The chain is built from TRBV7-6 and TRBJ2-1, with TRBD2 matching 7 bases. Sequencing input: PBMCs or T cells enriched from blood (not recorded which). The origin of this receptor is a man aged 35-49 years who had recovered from COVID-19. CDR3 region: CASSLAVTGGQFF. The CDR3 region has the DNA TGTGCCAGCAGCTTAGCGGTGACGGGGGGGCAGTTCTTC.